The 15 T cell receptor beta chains given below trace back to one sample, sequenced in a study of cytomegalovirus exposure and HLA in healthy donors. The PCR made use of 60 Vbeta and 13 Jbeta primers. The protocol was immunoSEQ multiplex PCR, while the TCRdb copy is restricted to in-frame clones and leaves out a portion. The data show 60,000 to 70,000 clones, around 75% seen once. Sequencing was performed on PBMCs. The receptors come from a man between 60 and 75 years old in good health and CMV-seropositive.

CDR3 sequence reads: CASSFYLNTEAFF. The CDR3 region has the DNA TGTGCCAGCAGCTTTTATTTGAACACTGAAGCTTTCTTT. This chain joins TRBV11-2 and TRBJ1-1; D gene uncertain. Trimming took 3 bases from V and 0 from J, leaving 5 bases between them. Germline CDR1 and CDR2: SGHAT and FQNNGV. This CDR3 spans 13 amino acids. The entire variable domain, with the rest obtained from reference TRBV11-2 and TRBJ1-1, is as follows: EAGVAQSPRYKIIEKRQSVAFWCNPISGHATLYWYQQILGQGPKLLIQFQNNGVVDDSQLPKDRFSAERLKGVDSTLKIQPAKLEDSAVYLCASSFYLNTEAFFGQGTRLTVV.

This chain links TRBV6-1 with TRBJ2-1, with 7 nucleotides matching TRBD2. In germline, CDR1 is MNHNS, CDR2 SASEGT. This CDR3 region has 11 residues. With V trimmed by 6 bases and J by 14 bases, 7 bases remained unmatched. The CDR3 DNA sequence: TGTGCCAGCAGGGTATCCCTAGCGGAGTTCTTC. This translates into CASRVSLAEFF.

This chain connects TRBV10-3 to TRBJ2-4; maybe TRBD1 (7 bases). Deletions cut 2 bases from V and 2 bases from J, with 13 bases between. This CDR3 is built from 16 residues. Germline values: CDR1 ENHRY, CDR2 SYGVKD. CDR3 nucleotide sequence: TGTGCCATCAGTGAGGTCGGAGGGGGCCCCAAAAACATTCAGTACTTC. Translating it yields CAISEVGGGPKNIQYF.

The rearrangement joins TRBV29-1 to TRBJ2-5; D is perhaps TRBD1 (7 bases). Trimming pared 0 bases from V and 5 bases from J, leaving 22 bases between. CDR3 length: 17 amino acids. CDR1 SQVTM and CDR2 ANQGSEA come from the germline V gene. The CDR3 DNA reads as TGCAGCGTTGAAGATCTGGGGGCGGGGCAGGGGGGTGAGACCCAGTACTTC. Encoded protein: CSVEDLGAGQGGETQYF.

The gene calls are TRBV4-2 and TRBJ1-2; D possibly corresponds to TRBD1 (6 bases). The CDR3 is made up of 16 amino acids. Germline V gene data show CDR1 as LGHNA and CDR2 as YNFKEQ. V was cut by 4 bases and J by 4 bases, with 19 bases left in between. CDR3 DNA: TGTGCCAGCAGCCCAGACTATCGGGGGGCCGGCTATGGCTACACCTTC. Its translation: CASSPDYRGAGYGYTF.

The chain recombines TRBV2 with TRBJ1-2; 7 bases line up with TRBD1. This CDR3 has 14 amino acids. J lost 4 bases, V lost 1 base, and 3 bases had no gene match. Germline V gene data show CDR1 as SNHLY and CDR2 as FYNNEI. Here the CDR3 reads CASSEGQGLYGYTF. The DNA of the CDR3 is TGTGCCAGCAGTGAAGGACAGGGCCTCTATGGCTACACCTTC.

This clone was detected only once. This chain connects TRBV11-3 to TRBJ2-7, with TRBD2 matching over 11 bases. The CDR3 extends over 14 amino acids. The J segment lost 4 bases and the V segment lost 7 bases, leaving 6 bases of the junction unmatched. Per the germline V gene, CDR1 is SGHNT and CDR2 is YENEEA. CDR3 protein: CASTPGLAEYEQYF. The CDR3 bases are TGTGCCAGCACCCCGGGACTAGCGGAATACGAGCAGTACTTC.

V and J are TRBV5-8 and TRBJ2-1; 9 bases are shared with TRBD2. Losses at the gene ends were 3 bases for V and 4 bases for J; bases not matched to a gene: 2. Germline V gene lookup returns CDR1 SGHTS and CDR2 YDEGEE. The CDR3 consists of 14 residues. CDR3 region: CASSSGLAYNEQFF. As DNA, the CDR3 is TGTGCCAGCAGCTCGGGACTAGCTTACAATGAGCAGTTCTTC.

The genes are TRBV14 and TRBJ2-5, with a possible D match to TRBD1 (5 bases). This CDR3 has 14 residues. CDR1 SGHDN and CDR2 FVKESK come from the germline V gene. Trimming left V 1 base short and J 9 bases short, with 15 bases between. CDR3 amino acids: CASSQAVRIGAQYF. The CDR3 nucleotides are TGTGCCAGCAGCCAAGCGGTTAGGATAGGGGCCCAGTACTTC.

The rearrangement links TRBV5-6 to TRBJ1-2; unclear D gene. V shed 4 bases and J shed 4 bases, with 11 bases lying between them. CDR1 and CDR2 (germline): SGHDT, YYEEEE. The CDR3 contains 13 residues. CDR3 sequence (DNA): TGTGCCAGCAGCCTCCTTGGCCCCTATGGCTACACCTTC. Its translation is CASSLLGPYGYTF.

This clone has only one observation. The gene calls are TRBV10-3 and TRBJ1-1; 7 nucleotides match TRBD1. J lost 4 bases, V lost 3 bases, and 8 bases had no gene match. The CDR3 runs 15 residues. The germline V gene encodes CDR1 ENHRY and CDR2 SYGVKD. CDR3 sequence (DNA): TGTGCCATCAGTGAACTTGGCCGACAGGGCACTGAAGCTTTCTTT. Amino acid sequence: CAISELGRQGTEAFF.

CDR3 sequence reads: CASSFTGTTYEQYF. CDR3 bases: TGTGCCAGCAGTTTTACCGGGACTACCTACGAGCAGTACTTC. The chain carries TRBV6-1 and TRBJ2-7; 7 bases line up with TRBD2. This CDR3 is 14 amino acids long. Germline values: CDR1 MNHNS, CDR2 SASEGT. The V gene end was trimmed by 5 bases and the J gene end by 2 bases; junction bases not matched to a gene: 6.

The chain uses TRBV6-1 and TRBJ2-2, with D possibly matching TRBD1 (7 bases). CDR1 is MNHNS and CDR2 is SASEGT in the germline V gene. This CDR3 spans 16 amino acids. The ends were cut back, 4 bases at V and 8 bases at J, with 20 bases in the middle. The CDR3 bases are TGTGCCAGCAGTGCACAGGGGAGGCCCCGGGGTGGGGAGCTGTTTTTT. This sequence encodes CASSAQGRPRGGELFF.

The chain recombines TRBV7-8 with TRBJ2-7; the D gene is possibly TRBD2 (6 bases). CDR1 is SGHVS, CDR2 FQNEAQ, per germline. The V end was cut by 0 bases, the J end by 6 bases, with 15 bases between. This CDR3 is 15 amino acids long. The CDR3 bases are TGTGCCAGCAGCTTAGCGCCGGGGGTGAGGGGCGAGCAGTACTTC. Translating it yields CASSLAPGVRGEQYF. Together with reference TRBV7-8 and TRBJ2-7, the CDR3 gives the full variable domain: GAGVSQSPRYKVAKRGQDVALRCDPISGHVSLFWYQQALGQGPEFLTYFQNEAQLDKSGLPSDRFFAERPEGSVSTLKIQRTQQEDSAVYLCASSLAPGVRGEQYFGPGTRLTVT.

The chain joins TRBV6-5 to TRBJ2-7, with 8 bases fitting TRBD1. CDR1 MNHEY and CDR2 SVGAGI come from the germline V gene. The trim removed 6 bases at V and 3 bases at J, leaving 10 bases unmatched. The CDR3 is made up of 15 amino acids. DNA for the CDR3: TGTGCCAGCAGCACCCAAGGACAGGGAATCTACGAGCAGTACTTC. Encoded protein: CASSTQGQGIYEQYF.